This TCR beta chain was retrieved from a study of memory CD4+ T cells and cytomegalovirus serostatus. The sort gate was single viable CD3+CD4+CD8-CD45RO+ cells for memory CD4+ T cells. Germline V gene lookup returns CDR1 MNHNY and CDR2 SVGAGI (reference sequence). The CDR3 spans 16 residues. V lost 2 bases to trimming and J lost 8 bases; unmatched junction nucleotides: 8. Profiled with immunoSEQ multiplex PCR; TCRdb holds only in-frame clones, not every one. The data contain about 82,000 clones, 65% to 85% of them singletons. The V and J genes are TRBV6-6 and TRBJ1-4, with 10 positions matching TRBD1. Material for sequencing was memory CD4+ T cells from blood. This clonotype was obtained from an adult in good health and CMV-seronegative. In DNA, the CDR3 is TGTGCCAGCAGTTACGGGCCGGGACAGGGGTTCGAAAAACTGTTTTTT. This gives the protein CASSYGPGQGFEKLFF.